The clone carrying this T cell receptor (beta chain) turned up a few times. What it recognizes is unknown. The record originates from a study of cytomegalovirus exposure and HLA in healthy donors. Study outcomes and limitations: In vitro, a few CMV-associated chains proved specific for CMV antigens.

The PCR had 60 Vbeta and 13 Jbeta primers. Generated by immunoSEQ multiplex PCR, the TCRdb table keeps only in-frame clones and is missing some. This sample has roughly 100,000 clones, with around 73% found just once. This CDR3 region has 12 residues. CDR1 is MNHNY and CDR2 is SVGAGI in the germline V gene (reference sequence). Between the trimmed V and J ends, which lost 6 bases and 0 bases, there was a span of 4 bases. The donors gave bone marrow, and they were healthy. Specimen: PBMCs. This chain links TRBV6-6 with TRBJ2-3; no reliable D call. The sequence came from a man aged 25-45 years in good health and CMV-seronegative. DNA of the CDR3: TGTGCCAGCAGCGTTAGCACAGATACGCAGTATTTT. The encoded protein is CASSVSTDTQYF.